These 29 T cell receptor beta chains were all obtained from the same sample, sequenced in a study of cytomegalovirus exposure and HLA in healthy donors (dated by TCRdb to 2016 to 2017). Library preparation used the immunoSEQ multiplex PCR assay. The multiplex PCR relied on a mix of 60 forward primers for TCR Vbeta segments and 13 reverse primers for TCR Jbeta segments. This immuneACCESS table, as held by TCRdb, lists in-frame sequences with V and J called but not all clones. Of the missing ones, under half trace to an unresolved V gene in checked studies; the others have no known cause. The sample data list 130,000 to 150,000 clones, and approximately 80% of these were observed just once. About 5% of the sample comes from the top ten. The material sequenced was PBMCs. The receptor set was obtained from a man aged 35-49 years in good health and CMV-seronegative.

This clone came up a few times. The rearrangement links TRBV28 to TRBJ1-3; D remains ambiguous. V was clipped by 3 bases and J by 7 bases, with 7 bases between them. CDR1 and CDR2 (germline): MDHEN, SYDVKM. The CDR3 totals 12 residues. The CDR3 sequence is CASSFRGNTIYF. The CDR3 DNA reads TGTGCCAGCAGTTTTCGAGGTAACACCATATATTTT.

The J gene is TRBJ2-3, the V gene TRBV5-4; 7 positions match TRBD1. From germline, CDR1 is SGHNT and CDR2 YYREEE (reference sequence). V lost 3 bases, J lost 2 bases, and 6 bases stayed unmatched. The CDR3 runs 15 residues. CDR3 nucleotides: TGTGCCAGCAGCTCACGGACAGGTTACACAGATACGCAGTATTTT. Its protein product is CASSSRTGYTDTQYF.

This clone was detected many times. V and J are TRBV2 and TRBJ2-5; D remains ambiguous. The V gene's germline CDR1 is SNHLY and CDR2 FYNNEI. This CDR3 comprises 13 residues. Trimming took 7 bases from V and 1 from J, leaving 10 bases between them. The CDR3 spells CASKEQPQETQYF. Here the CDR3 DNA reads TGTGCCAGCAAGGAGCAGCCCCAAGAGACCCAGTACTTC.

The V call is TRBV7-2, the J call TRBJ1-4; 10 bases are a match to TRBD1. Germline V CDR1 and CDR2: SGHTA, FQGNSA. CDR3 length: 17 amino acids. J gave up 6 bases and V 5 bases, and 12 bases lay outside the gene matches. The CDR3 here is CASSLRDRGRSDEKLFF. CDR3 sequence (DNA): TGTGCCAGCAGCCTCCGGGACAGGGGACGATCTGATGAAAAACTGTTTTTT.

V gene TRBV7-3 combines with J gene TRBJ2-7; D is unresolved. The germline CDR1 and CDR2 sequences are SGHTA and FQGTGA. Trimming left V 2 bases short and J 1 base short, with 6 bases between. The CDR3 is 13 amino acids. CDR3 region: CASSLSGSYEQYF. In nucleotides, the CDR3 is TGTGCCAGCAGCTTATCCGGGTCCTACGAGCAGTACTTC.

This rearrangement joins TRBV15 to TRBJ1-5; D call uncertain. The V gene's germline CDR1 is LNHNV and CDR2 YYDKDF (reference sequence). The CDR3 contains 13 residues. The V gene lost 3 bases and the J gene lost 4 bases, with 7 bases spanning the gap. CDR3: CATSSDINQPQHF. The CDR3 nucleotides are TGTGCCACCAGCAGCGACATTAATCAGCCCCAGCATTTT.

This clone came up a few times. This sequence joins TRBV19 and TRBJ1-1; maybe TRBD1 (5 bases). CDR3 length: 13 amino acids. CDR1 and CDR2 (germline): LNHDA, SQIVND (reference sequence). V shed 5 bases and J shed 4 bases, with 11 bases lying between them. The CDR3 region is CASSLGALTEAFF. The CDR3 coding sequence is TGTGCCAGTAGTCTTGGGGCTCTCACTGAAGCTTTCTTT.

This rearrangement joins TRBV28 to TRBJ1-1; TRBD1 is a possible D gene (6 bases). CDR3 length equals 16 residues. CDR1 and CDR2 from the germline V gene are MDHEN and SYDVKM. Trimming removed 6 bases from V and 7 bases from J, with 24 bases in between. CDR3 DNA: TGTGCCAGCAGCCCCGGACATTGGGGGAAAGGGGGTGAAGCTTTCTTT. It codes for CASSPGHWGKGGEAFF.

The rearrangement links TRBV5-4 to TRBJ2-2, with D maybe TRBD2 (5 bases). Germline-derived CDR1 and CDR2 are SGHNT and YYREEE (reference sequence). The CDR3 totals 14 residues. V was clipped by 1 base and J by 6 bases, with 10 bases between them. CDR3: CASSLPGGAGELFF. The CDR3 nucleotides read TGTGCCAGCAGCTTGCCAGGAGGAGCCGGGGAGCTGTTTTTT.

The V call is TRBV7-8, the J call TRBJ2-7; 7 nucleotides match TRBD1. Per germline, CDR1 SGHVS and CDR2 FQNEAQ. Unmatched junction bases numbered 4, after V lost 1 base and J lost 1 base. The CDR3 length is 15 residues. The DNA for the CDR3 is TGTGCCAGCAGCTTAGGTCAGGGGGTTTCCTACGAGCAGTACTTC. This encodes CASSLGQGVSYEQYF.

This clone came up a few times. CDR3 nucleotides: TGTGCCAGCAGCCAGGGGAACAGCCCCAATCAGCCCCAGCATTTT. Translated: CASSQGNSPNQPQHF. The genes are TRBV5-6 and TRBJ1-5; weak D call: TRBD1 (6 bases). The length of the CDR3 is 15 residues. The germline gives CDR1 SGHDT, CDR2 YYEEEE. V lost 4 bases and J 3 bases, leaving 14 bases between the germline ends.

CDR3 nucleotides: TGTGCCAGCAGCCAAGGATCGGACACCAGAATAAAGAATTCACCCCTCCACTTT. Amino acids: CASSQGSDTRIKNSPLHF. This rearrangement joins TRBV4-2 to TRBJ1-6, with a possible D match to TRBD1 (5 bases). Trimming stripped 1 base from V and 7 bases from J, with 20 bases between. In germline, CDR1 is LGHNA, CDR2 YNFKEQ. The CDR3 consists of 18 residues.

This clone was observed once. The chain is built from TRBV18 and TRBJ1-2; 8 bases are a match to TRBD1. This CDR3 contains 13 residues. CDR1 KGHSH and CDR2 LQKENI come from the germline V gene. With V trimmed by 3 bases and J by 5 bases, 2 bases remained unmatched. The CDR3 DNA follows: TGTGCCAGCTCACCCAGGGGGCCGTATGGCTACACCTTC. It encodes CASSPRGPYGYTF.

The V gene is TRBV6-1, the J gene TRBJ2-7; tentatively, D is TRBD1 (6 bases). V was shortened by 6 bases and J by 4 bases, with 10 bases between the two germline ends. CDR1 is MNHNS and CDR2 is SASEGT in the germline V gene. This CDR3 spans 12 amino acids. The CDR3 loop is CASRQGWYEQYF. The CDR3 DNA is TGTGCCAGCAGACAGGGATGGTACGAGCAGTACTTC.

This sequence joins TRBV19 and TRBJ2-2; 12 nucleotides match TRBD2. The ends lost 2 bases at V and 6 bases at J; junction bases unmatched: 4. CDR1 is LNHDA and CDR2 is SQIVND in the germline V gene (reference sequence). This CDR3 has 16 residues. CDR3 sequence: CASSILAGGPPGELFF. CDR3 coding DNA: TGTGCCAGTAGTATACTAGCGGGGGGGCCACCCGGGGAGCTGTTTTTT.

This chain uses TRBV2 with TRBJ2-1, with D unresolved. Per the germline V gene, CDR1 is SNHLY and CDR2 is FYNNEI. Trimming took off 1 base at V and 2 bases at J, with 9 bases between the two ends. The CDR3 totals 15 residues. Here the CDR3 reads CASSEGHRTYNEQFF. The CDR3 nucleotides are TGTGCCAGCAGTGAAGGACACCGTACCTACAATGAGCAGTTCTTC.

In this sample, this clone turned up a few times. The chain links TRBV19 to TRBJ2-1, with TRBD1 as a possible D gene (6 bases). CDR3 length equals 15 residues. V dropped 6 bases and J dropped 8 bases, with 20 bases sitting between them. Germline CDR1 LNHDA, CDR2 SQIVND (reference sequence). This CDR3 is CASSRTGTSRDEQFF. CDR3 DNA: TGTGCCAGTAGCCGCACCGGGACATCTCGGGATGAGCAGTTCTTC.

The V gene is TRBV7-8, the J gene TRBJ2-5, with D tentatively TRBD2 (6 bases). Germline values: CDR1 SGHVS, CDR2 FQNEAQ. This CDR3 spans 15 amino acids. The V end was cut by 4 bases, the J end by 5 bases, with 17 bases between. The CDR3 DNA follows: TGTGCCAGCAGCTGGGACTTGAAGCCGTCGGAGACCCAGTACTTC. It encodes CASSWDLKPSETQYF. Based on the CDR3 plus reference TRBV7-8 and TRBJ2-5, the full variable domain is GAGVSQSPRYKVAKRGQDVALRCDPISGHVSLFWYQQALGQGPEFLTYFQNEAQLDKSGLPSDRFFAERPEGSVSTLKIQRTQQEDSAVYLCASSWDLKPSETQYFGPGTRLLVL.

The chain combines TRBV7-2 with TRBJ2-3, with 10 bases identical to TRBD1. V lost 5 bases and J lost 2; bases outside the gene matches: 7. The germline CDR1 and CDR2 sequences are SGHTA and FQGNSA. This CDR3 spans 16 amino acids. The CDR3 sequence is CASSPRQGALTDTQYF. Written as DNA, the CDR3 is TGTGCCAGCAGCCCTCGACAGGGGGCCCTCACAGATACGCAGTATTTT.

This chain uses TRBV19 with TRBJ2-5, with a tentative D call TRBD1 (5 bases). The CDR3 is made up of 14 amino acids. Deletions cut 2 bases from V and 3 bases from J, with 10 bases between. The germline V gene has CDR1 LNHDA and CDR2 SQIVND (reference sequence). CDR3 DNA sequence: TGTGCCAGTAGTATAAGGACAAACAAAGAGACCCAGTACTTC. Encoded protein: CASSIRTNKETQYF.

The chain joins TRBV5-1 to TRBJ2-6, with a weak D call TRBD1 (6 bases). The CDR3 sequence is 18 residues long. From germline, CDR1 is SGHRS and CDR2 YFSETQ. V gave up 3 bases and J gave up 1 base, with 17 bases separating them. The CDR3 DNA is TGCGCCAGCAGCTCCGGCCGACAGGCTTGGTCTGGGGCCAACGTCCTGACTTTC. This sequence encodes CASSSGRQAWSGANVLTF.

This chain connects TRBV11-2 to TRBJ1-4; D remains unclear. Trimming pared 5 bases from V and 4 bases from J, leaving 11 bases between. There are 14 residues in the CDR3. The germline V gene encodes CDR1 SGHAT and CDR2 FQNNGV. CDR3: CASSISRVNEKLFF. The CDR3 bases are TGTGCCAGCAGCATTTCAAGAGTTAATGAAAAACTGTTTTTT.

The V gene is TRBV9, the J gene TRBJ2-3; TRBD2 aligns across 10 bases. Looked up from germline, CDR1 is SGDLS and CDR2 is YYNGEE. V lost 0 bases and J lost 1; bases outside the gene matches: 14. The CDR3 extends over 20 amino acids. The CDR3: CASSVGGSGGYRLGTDTQYF. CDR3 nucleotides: TGTGCCAGCAGCGTAGGGGGTAGCGGGGGGTATAGGCTCGGCACAGATACGCAGTATTTT.

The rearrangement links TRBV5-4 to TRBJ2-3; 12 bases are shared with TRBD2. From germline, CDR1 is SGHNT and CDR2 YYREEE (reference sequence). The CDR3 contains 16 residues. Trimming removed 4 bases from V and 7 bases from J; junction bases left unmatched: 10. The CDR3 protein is CASSTGLAGFVHTQYF. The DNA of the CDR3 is TGTGCCAGCAGCACCGGACTAGCGGGGTTTGTGCATACGCAGTATTTT.

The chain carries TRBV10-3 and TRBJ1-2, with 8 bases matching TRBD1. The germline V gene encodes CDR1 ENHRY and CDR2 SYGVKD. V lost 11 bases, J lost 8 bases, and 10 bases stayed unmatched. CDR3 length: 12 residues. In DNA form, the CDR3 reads TGTGCCCTACTGGTGGACAGGGTCGGCTACACCTTC. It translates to CALLVDRVGYTF.

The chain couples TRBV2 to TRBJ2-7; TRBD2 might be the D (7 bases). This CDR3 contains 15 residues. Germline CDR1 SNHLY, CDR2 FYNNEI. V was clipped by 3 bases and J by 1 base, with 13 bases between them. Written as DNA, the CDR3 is TGTGCCAGCAGTGACGGGGGGCGAAGGTCCTACGAGCAGTACTTC. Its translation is CASSDGGRRSYEQYF.

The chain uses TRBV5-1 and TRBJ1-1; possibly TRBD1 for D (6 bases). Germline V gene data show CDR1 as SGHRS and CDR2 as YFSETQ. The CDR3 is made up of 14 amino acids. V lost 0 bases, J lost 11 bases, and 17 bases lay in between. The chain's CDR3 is CASSLDRAPIFAFF. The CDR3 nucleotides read TGCGCCAGCAGCTTGGACAGGGCTCCTATTTTTGCTTTCTTT.

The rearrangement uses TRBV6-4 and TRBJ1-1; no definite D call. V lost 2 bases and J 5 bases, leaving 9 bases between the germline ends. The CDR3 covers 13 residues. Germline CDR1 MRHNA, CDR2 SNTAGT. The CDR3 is CASSDARGTEAFF. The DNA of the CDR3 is TGTGCCAGCAGTGACGCCCGAGGGACTGAAGCTTTCTTT.

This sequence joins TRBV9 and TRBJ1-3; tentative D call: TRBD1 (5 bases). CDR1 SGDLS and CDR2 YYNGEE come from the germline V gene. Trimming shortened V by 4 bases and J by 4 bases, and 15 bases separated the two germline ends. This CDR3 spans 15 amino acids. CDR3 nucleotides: TGTGCCAGCAGCCTCAGGGACTTTGGAGGAAACACCATATATTTT. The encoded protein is CASSLRDFGGNTIYF.